This T cell receptor beta chain was identified in a study of CD8 T cells in Susac syndrome. This clonotype came up once. The CDR3 spans 15 residues. J lost 2 bases, V lost 2 bases, and 4 bases had no gene match. Germline V gene data show CDR1 as SGDLS and CDR2 as YYNGEE. The RNA, roughly 0.45 to 1 ug, was put through reverse transcription using random hexamers. By means of immunoSEQ multiplex PCR, TCR beta CDR3 spanning 54 Vbeta and 13 Jbeta underwent amplification. TCRdb used MiXCR to reprocess the immunoSEQ multiplex PCR reads, holding one entry per CDR3 protein. There are roughly 150,000 distinct CDR3 sequences in the sample; over 95% occur only once, and roughly 0.16% lies in the top ten. FACS was used to enrich TEMRA cells, whereas the CD8+ and CD4+ T cells were obtained by negative isolation.

The TCR originated in a human donor with multiple sclerosis. The chain is built from TRBV9 and TRBJ2-3; 8 nucleotides align to TRBD2. What was sequenced was CD8+ T cells from PBMCs. CDR3 nucleotide sequence: TGTGCCAGCAGCGTCACGGGGGGGTACACAGATACGCAGTATTTT. Encoded protein: CASSVTGGYTDTQYF.